Listed below are T cell receptor beta chains from one sample, sequenced in a study of blood T cell repertoires in COVID-19. Measured with immunoSEQ multiplex PCR; TCRdb has only the in-frame clones, and not every one. The table has about 170,000 clones, 70% to 90% seen once. The source material was peripheral blood. All receptors come from a man aged 45-60 years with active or convalescent COVID-19. The CDR3 runs from the conserved cysteine through the conserved F or W. A D gene is named only where the DNA matches it firmly. The size entry is marked missing in some rows and otherwise reads once, few, many or a size class.

clone_size	v_call	j_call	d_call	cdr3_aa	cdr3_nt
-	TRBV3-1/TRBV3-2	TRBJ1-2	-	CASSQLAVGLYGYTF	TGTGCCAGCAGCCAGCTGGCGGTGGGGCTCTATGGCTACACCTTC
-	TRBV9	TRBJ2-1	TRBD2	CASSVDPAGAPSSYNEQFF	TGTGCCAGCAGCGTAGATCCAGCGGGGGCCCCGAGCTCCTACAATGAGCAGTTCTTC
once	TRBV28	TRBJ1-5	TRBD1	CASTLGGDVRAVGSNQPQHF	TGTGCCAGCACCCTAGGGGGCGATGTGCGGGCGGTGGGTAGCAATCAGCCCCAGCATTTT
-	TRBV5-4	TRBJ2-1	-	CASSLLDSRLSEQFF	TGTGCCAGCAGCCTACTCGACAGTAGACTCAGTGAGCAGTTCTTC
-	TRBV28	TRBJ1-2	TRBD1	CASRGDRGYGYTF	TGTGCCAGCAGAGGAGACAGGGGATATGGCTACACCTTC
-	TRBV3-1/TRBV3-2	TRBJ2-3	TRBD2	CASSQSTGGPLGTDTQYF	TGTGCCAGCAGCCAAAGTACGGGAGGGCCCTTGGGCACAGATACGCAGTATTTT
-	TRBV6-1	TRBJ1-6	TRBD1	CASSDGTGGRSPLHF	TGTGCCAGCAGTGACGGGACAGGGGGACGTTCACCCCTCCACTTT
-	TRBV28	TRBJ2-1	TRBD2	CASSLGGLVVGNEQFF	TGTGCCAGCAGTTTAGGGGGACTAGTCGTCGGCAATGAGCAGTTCTTC
-	TRBV5-6	TRBJ1-4	TRBD1	CASSPTGANEKLFF	TGTGCCAGCAGCCCGACAGGGGCTAATGAAAAACTGTTTTTT
-	TRBV18	TRBJ1-3	-	CASSPPSGNTIYF	TGTGCCAGCTCACCACCAAGCGGAAACACCATATATTTT
-	TRBV5-6	TRBJ2-1	TRBD1	CASRVDDRGQFF	TGTGCCAGCAGGGTCGATGACAGGGGGCAGTTCTTC
few	TRBV10-3	TRBJ1-4	TRBD1	CAIRGDRAEEKLFF	TGTGCCATCAGGGGGGACAGGGCTGAGGAAAAACTGTTTTTT
-	TRBV6-5	TRBJ1-2	-	CATRPGPELIYGYTF	TGTGCCACCCGCCCGGGTCCAGAATTAATCTATGGCTACACCTTC
-	TRBV15	TRBJ1-4	TRBD1	CATSKGQINEKLFF	TGTGCCACCAGCAAGGGACAGATTAATGAAAAACTGTTTTTT
-	TRBV6-1	TRBJ1-6	-	CASSEYALGLGGSYNSPLHF	TGTGCCAGCAGTGAATACGCTTTGGGTCTGGGGGGTTCCTATAATTCACCCCTCCACTTT
few	TRBV19	TRBJ1-6	-	CASSSTGSINSPLHF	TGTGCCAGTAGTTCCACAGGGAGCATCAATTCACCCCTCCACTTT
few	TRBV29-1	TRBJ2-7	TRBD1	CSVRDRAYEQYF	TGCAGCGTTCGGGACAGAGCCTACGAGCAGTACTTC
-	TRBV19	TRBJ2-7	-	CASSGGGPANEQYF	TGTGCCAGTAGTGGTGGGGGCCCGGCCAACGAGCAGTACTTC
-	TRBV4-3	TRBJ1-1	TRBD1	CASSQTGGRAFF	TGCGCCAGCAGCCAGACAGGGGGAAGGGCTTTCTTT
-	TRBV13	TRBJ2-1	-	CASSFLPRGGYNEQFF	TGTGCCAGCAGCTTCCTCCCTAGGGGGGGTTACAATGAGCAGTTCTTC
-	TRBV6-5	TRBJ1-2	-	CASSSSGAGYTF	TGTGCCAGCAGTTCTTCAGGGGCTGGCTACACCTTC
-	TRBV9	TRBJ2-5	-	CASSAHSRQETQYF	TGTGCCAGCAGCGCCCATAGTCGCCAAGAGACCCAGTACTTC
-	TRBV2	TRBJ1-2	TRBD1	CASREEGAIGYTF	TGTGCCAGCAGAGAAGAGGGGGCGATTGGCTACACCTTC
-	TRBV19	TRBJ1-1	TRBD1	CASTEDRGAEAFF	TGTGCCAGTACCGAGGACAGGGGGGCTGAAGCTTTCTTT
-	TRBV16	TRBJ2-1	-	CASSRGLTYNEQFF	TGTGCCAGCAGCCGAGGACTAACCTACAATGAGCAGTTCTTC
-	TRBV11-2	TRBJ1-2	TRBD1	CASSLERGTGAPSGYTF	TGTGCCAGCAGCTTAGAAAGGGGAACAGGGGCCCCTAGTGGCTACACCTTC
-	TRBV27	TRBJ2-7	-	CASSLWGGTPYEQYF	TGTGCCAGCAGTTTATGGGGGGGCACCCCCTACGAGCAGTACTTC
-	TRBV16	TRBJ2-7	-	CASSPSPGEFNEQYF	TGTGCCAGCAGCCCCTCCCCGGGAGAGTTCAACGAGCAGTACTTC
-	TRBV4-2	TRBJ1-6	-	CASSQEAGPLHF	TGTGCCAGCAGCCAAGAGGCAGGACCCCTCCACTTT
-	TRBV6-1	TRBJ2-1	TRBD2	CASSETGRGEDNEQFF	TGTGCCAGCAGTGAAACGGGGCGGGGGGAAGACAATGAGCAGTTCTTC
-	TRBV9	TRBJ2-5	TRBD1	CASSATGVQETQYF	TGTGCCAGCAGCGCGACAGGGGTCCAAGAGACCCAGTACTTC
-	TRBV7-2	TRBJ2-3	TRBD2	CASSYETSGNQYF	TGTGCCAGCAGCTACGAGACTAGCGGGAATCAGTATTTT
-	TRBV2	TRBJ2-5	TRBD2	CASSQNGGRETQYF	TGTGCCAGCAGCCAAAATGGCGGGAGGGAGACCCAGTACTTC
-	TRBV7-2	TRBJ2-1	-	CASSLIRGNEQFF	TGTGCCAGCAGCTTAATCCGAGGCAATGAGCAGTTCTTC
-	TRBV6-5	TRBJ1-1	-	CASSYSGITGAFF	TGTGCCAGCAGTTACTCGGGTATCACGGGAGCTTTCTTT
-	TRBV19	TRBJ1-1	TRBD1	CASAGQGRGEAFF	TGTGCCAGTGCGGGACAGGGGAGGGGTGAAGCTTTCTTT
-	TRBV19	TRBJ1-5	-	CASTPRGNQPQHF	TGTGCCAGTACCCCCAGGGGAAATCAGCCCCAGCATTTT
-	TRBV10-3	TRBJ2-2	TRBD2	CASLGLAGATGELFF	TGTGCCTCCCTCGGGTTAGCGGGGGCAACCGGGGAGCTGTTTTTT
-	TRBV12-2	TRBJ1-2	-	CASRLVTGCYGYTF	TGTGCAAGTCGCTTAGTGACAGGGTGCTATGGCTACACCTTC
-	TRBV4-1	TRBJ1-1	-	CASSYPLRDTEAFF	TGCGCCAGCAGCTACCCCCTGAGGGACACTGAAGCTTTCTTT
-	TRBV19	TRBJ1-2	-	CASSIVSRAGYTF	TGTGCCAGTAGTATAGTCAGCAGGGCTGGCTACACCTTC
medium-sized	TRBV10-1	TRBJ1-2	TRBD1	CASPGTGTYGYTF	TGCGCCAGCCCCGGGACAGGGACCTATGGCTACACCTTC
few	TRBV9	TRBJ1-5	TRBD1	CASSGTGRGQPQHF	TGTGCCAGCAGCGGGACAGGGAGGGGTCAGCCCCAGCATTTT
-	TRBV19	TRBJ2-1	-	CASNALLASPHNEQFF	TGTGCCAGTAACGCCCTGCTAGCGAGCCCCCACAATGAGCAGTTCTTC